One sample yielded the 27 T cell receptor beta chains listed below, sequenced in a study of shared clonotypes between healthy human individuals. The protocol was immunoSEQ multiplex PCR, while the TCRdb copy is restricted to in-frame clones and leaves out a portion. The sample shows just over 95,000 clones, roughly 69% of them seen only once. The sequenced sample was memory CD8+ T cells sorted from blood. Subset noted: CD45RO+ cells pooled with CCR7-negative TemRA cells. These receptors all come from a man in his thirties or forties in good health.

This clone is medium-sized by share. The chain employs TRBV4-3 and TRBJ2-3; D is perhaps TRBD2 (5 bases). The CDR3 has 13 residues. Germline V CDR1 and CDR2: LGHNA, YSLEER. Trimming removed 4 bases at V and 6 bases at J, with 11 bases between. The CDR3 nucleotides are TGCGCCAGCAGCCCGTTAGCGCTTGATACGCAGTATTTT. Amino acid sequence: CASSPLALDTQYF.

The gene calls are TRBV6-4 and TRBJ2-1, with TRBD2 matching 12 bases. The V gene end was trimmed by 6 bases and the J gene end by 4 bases; junction bases not matched to a gene: 1. Germline CDR1 is MRHNA and CDR2 is SNTAGT. The CDR3 loop spans 14 amino acids. The CDR3 sequence is CASSGLAGYNEQFF. The CDR3 nucleotides read TGTGCCAGCAGCGGACTAGCGGGATACAATGAGCAGTTCTTC.

This chain joins TRBV2 and TRBJ2-5; no clear D. The CDR3 has 14 amino acids. V was cut by 3 bases and J by 5 bases, with 13 bases left in between. In germline, CDR1 is SNHLY, CDR2 FYNNEI. DNA of the CDR3: TGTGCCAGCAGTGAGCTTTTTACAAGGGAGACCCAGTACTTC. This codes for CASSELFTRETQYF.

In this sample, this clone turned up once. The V and J genes are TRBV7-2 and TRBJ2-1; TRBD2 matches at 13 bases. Germline CDR1 SGHTA, CDR2 FQGNSA. The CDR3 is made up of 19 amino acids. Trimming took 5 bases from V and 4 from J; bases not matched to a gene: 14. In DNA, the CDR3 is TGTGCCAGCAGCACCCGACCAAGGACTAGCGGGAGAGATTACAATGAGCAGTTCTTC. Encoded protein: CASSTRPRTSGRDYNEQFF.

This clone turned up a few times. The V gene is TRBV27, the J gene TRBJ2-3; D may correspond to TRBD1 or TRBD2 (6 bases each). The CDR3 runs 17 residues. Deletions cut 8 bases from V and 5 bases from J, with 26 bases between. Germline CDR1 is MNHEY and CDR2 is SMNVEV (reference sequence). CDR3 protein: CASSLSGLLEGGDTQYF. CDR3 coding DNA: TGTGCCAGCTCCTTATCGGGGTTGCTAGAGGGGGGAGATACGCAGTATTTT.

This clone came up many times. The V gene is TRBV4-2, the J gene TRBJ2-7; TRBD1 aligns across 11 bases. J gave up 5 bases and V 0 bases, and 6 bases lay outside the gene matches. In germline, CDR1 is LGHNA, CDR2 YNFKEQ. The CDR3 sequence is 16 residues long. CDR3 residues: CASSQELGTGGHEQYF. CDR3 coding DNA: TGTGCCAGCAGCCAAGAATTGGGGACAGGGGGTCACGAGCAGTACTTC.

A note on this clone: One junction end does not reproduce the germline sequence, and a read error may be involved. The chain joins TRBV7-4 to TRBJ1-2, with 7 bases matching TRBD1. CDR3 length equals 17 residues. Germline V gene lookup returns CDR1 SGHVT and CDR2 SQSDAQ. CDR3 amino acids: CASSLAPGQTIEGSDHF. CDR3 bases: TGTGCCAGCAGCTTAGCACCGGGACAGACTATTGAAGGGAGTGATCACTTC.

Only a few counts were recorded for this clone. This chain joins TRBV28 and TRBJ2-1, with D possibly called TRBD1 or TRBD2 (5 bases each). V gave up 3 bases and J gave up 8 bases, with 23 bases separating them. Germline lookup yields CDR1 MDHEN and CDR2 SYDVKM. The CDR3 is 17 residues long. Written as DNA, the CDR3 is TGTGCCAGCAGTTTGGCCATGGGGGTCGCTAGCTTCGATGAGCAGTTCTTC. As protein: CASSLAMGVASFDEQFF.

The genes are TRBV11-3 and TRBJ1-1; unclear D gene. Germline loops: CDR1 SGHNT, CDR2 YENEEA. The CDR3 sequence is 17 residues long. The V end was cut by 5 bases, the J end by 0 bases, with 19 bases between. This CDR3 reads CASSRGGEGWMNTEAFF. DNA of the CDR3: TGTGCCAGCAGCCGAGGCGGGGAAGGTTGGATGAACACTGAAGCTTTCTTT.

The chain uses TRBV5-1 and TRBJ2-7, with 11 nucleotides matching TRBD2. This CDR3 has 15 amino acids. Germline lookup yields CDR1 SGHRS and CDR2 YFSETQ. Trimming took 3 bases from V and 4 from J; bases not matched to a gene: 6. CDR3 in amino acids: CASSSTTSGKYEQYF. In DNA form, the CDR3 reads TGCGCCAGCAGCTCGACGACTAGCGGGAAATACGAGCAGTACTTC.

V usage is TRBV29-1 and J usage is TRBJ2-5, with D hard to call. The CDR3 consists of 17 residues. CDR1 is SQVTM and CDR2 is ANQGSEA in the germline V gene. Trimming stripped 5 bases from V and 4 bases from J, with 26 bases between. The CDR3 DNA sequence: TGCAGCGTTTCCCCCGCCTTGGAACAGACCCTCGGAGAGACCCAGTACTTC. Encoded protein: CSVSPALEQTLGETQYF.

This clone was seen more than once but under ten times. The chain joins TRBV25-1 to TRBJ1-5, with a tentative D call TRBD1 (5 bases). CDR1 MGHDK and CDR2 SYGVNS come from the germline V gene. The CDR3 contains 17 residues. V shed 1 base and J shed 0 bases, with 13 bases lying between them. CDR3 nucleotide sequence: TGTGCCAGCAGTGAATCTCCCTCGGGGGATAGCAATCAGCCCCAGCATTTT. It is translated as CASSESPSGDSNQPQHF.

This rearrangement joins TRBV4-3 to TRBJ1-5, with D hard to call. Trimming shortened V by 0 bases and J by 0 bases, and 6 bases separated the two germline ends. CDR3 length equals 15 residues. Germline V gene lookup returns CDR1 LGHNA and CDR2 YSLEER. CDR3 sequence (DNA): TGCGCCAGCAGCCAAGACACCTATAGCAATCAGCCCCAGCATTTT. This gives the protein CASSQDTYSNQPQHF.

The CDR3 reads CASSLQSSDTQYF. DNA of the CDR3: TGTGCCAGCAGTTTACAGTCTTCGGATACGCAGTATTTT. This chain links TRBV27 with TRBJ2-3; D ambiguous. Trimming stripped 2 bases from V and 6 bases from J, with 9 bases between. Germline lookup yields CDR1 MNHEY and CDR2 SMNVEV (reference sequence). This CDR3 is 13 amino acids long.

The genes are TRBV15 and TRBJ2-1; the match to TRBD1 covers 10 bases. Germline V gene data show CDR1 as LNHNV and CDR2 as YYDKDF (reference sequence). The trim removed 0 bases at V and 4 bases at J, leaving 9 bases unmatched. This CDR3 spans 18 amino acids. The CDR3 loop reads CATSRDLTWTGGYNEQFF. As DNA, the CDR3 is TGTGCCACCAGCAGAGATCTCACTTGGACAGGGGGATACAATGAGCAGTTCTTC.

The rearrangement uses TRBV28 and TRBJ1-4; D is ambiguous. Germline assignment: CDR1 MDHEN and CDR2 SYDVKM. The CDR3 length is 16 residues. Trimming pared 3 bases from V and 5 bases from J, leaving 16 bases between. The CDR3 protein is CASSLSVGRANEKLFF. The CDR3 bases are TGTGCCAGCAGTTTGAGTGTGGGCAGAGCAAATGAAAAACTGTTTTTT. Based on the CDR3 plus reference TRBV28 and TRBJ1-4, the full variable domain is DVKVTQSSRYLVKRTGEKVFLECVQDMDHENMFWYRQDPGLGLRLIYFSYDVKMKEKGDIPEGYSVSREKKERFSLILESASTNQTSMYLCASSLSVGRANEKLFFGSGTQLSVL.

The chain recombines TRBV19 with TRBJ1-2; no firm D call. V was shortened by 4 bases and J by 2 bases, with 8 bases between the two germline ends. This CDR3 has 13 residues. Germline lookup yields CDR1 LNHDA and CDR2 SQIVND (reference sequence). CDR3 sequence: CASSKSSNYGYTF. The CDR3 DNA reads TGTGCCAGTAGTAAGTCTTCAAACTATGGCTACACCTTC.

The chain couples TRBV20-1 to TRBJ2-7; no reliable D call. The CDR3 is made up of 10 amino acids. Per germline, CDR1 DFQATT and CDR2 SNEGSKA (reference sequence). The V and J ends lost 1 base and 4 bases respectively, with 2 bases between them. CDR3 amino acids: CSARGYEQYF. CDR3 bases: TGCAGTGCTAGAGGGTACGAGCAGTACTTC.

This clone has more than one count but fewer than ten. This chain joins TRBV12-1 and TRBJ1-1. TRBV12-1 is deemed a pseudogene. The length of the CDR3 is 15 residues. The CDR3 region is CASSSRPERSPPPFF. The CDR3 region has the DNA TGTGCCAGCAGCTCCCGTCCGGAACGATCTCCCCCTCCTTTCTTT.

This clone was seen a handful of times. The V and J genes are TRBV27 and TRBJ1-3; no firm D call. Germline V gene data show CDR1 as MNHEY and CDR2 as SMNVEV (reference sequence). Trimming cost V 2 bases and J 0 bases, with 14 bases left between them. The CDR3 runs to 17 residues. The chain's CDR3 is CASSLAAGDASGNTIYF. The CDR3 DNA follows: TGTGCCAGCAGTTTAGCGGCAGGCGATGCCTCTGGAAACACCATATATTTT.

The V gene is TRBV6-4, the J gene TRBJ2-1, with TRBD2 matching over 8 bases. Germline loops: CDR1 MRHNA, CDR2 SNTAGT. V dropped 2 bases and J dropped 8; count of bases not matched to a gene: 8. The CDR3 consists of 15 residues. CDR3 region: CASSDPAGEVHEQFF. In nucleotides, the CDR3 is TGTGCCAGCAGTGACCCAGCGGGAGAGGTGCATGAGCAGTTCTTC.

This clone occurred a few times. The V gene is TRBV1, the J gene TRBJ1-5; TRBD1, the table's D call, was not compared with the DNA. TRBV1 counts as a pseudogene. The CDR3 is 20 residues long. CDR3 coding DNA: TGCACCAGCAGCCAGCCAAGACCCCTAGGACAGGGGGCAGGCAATCAGCCCCAGCATTTT. The encoded protein is CTSSQPRPLGQGAGNQPQHF.

This clone has just a few counts. The chain combines TRBV18 with TRBJ2-3; D possibly corresponds to TRBD1 (6 bases). Germline V gene data show CDR1 as KGHSH and CDR2 as LQKENI. The CDR3 loop spans 15 amino acids. V lost 3 bases and J 2 bases, leaving 12 bases between the germline ends. In DNA form, the CDR3 reads TGTGCCAGCTCACCGAAATACAGGGCCACAGATACGCAGTATTTT. Amino acids: CASSPKYRATDTQYF.

This clone was observed a handful of times. This chain joins TRBV2 and TRBJ2-7; a possible D gene is TRBD2 (5 bases). Germline V gene sequence: CDR1 SNHLY, CDR2 FYNNEI. The CDR3 extends over 13 amino acids. V dropped 7 bases and J dropped 0 bases, with 10 bases sitting between them. The CDR3 DNA follows: TGTGCCAGCACCGCGGACTCCTCCTACGAGCAGTACTTC. This sequence encodes CASTADSSYEQYF. The whole variable domain, filled in from reference TRBV2 and TRBJ2-7, reads EPEVTQTPSHQVTQMGQEVILRCVPISNHLYFYWYRQILGQKVEFLVSFYNNEISEKSEIFDDQFSVERPDGSNFTLKIRSTKLEDSAMYFCASTADSSYEQYFGPGTRLTVT.

This clone has ten or more counts. This chain links TRBV6-5 with TRBJ2-7; TRBD2 matches 7 bases. The CDR3 is 13 amino acids. Germline assignment: CDR1 MNHEY and CDR2 SVGAGI. V trimming: 5 bases; J trimming: 0 bases; junction bases outside the gene matches: 1. CDR3 nucleotides: TGTGCCAGCAGTCCGGGGGGCTCCTACGAGCAGTACTTC. Protein sequence: CASSPGGSYEQYF.

This clone showed up just once. V is TRBV11-2 and J is TRBJ2-5; D call uncertain. V lost 2 bases, J lost 5 bases, and 18 bases lay in between. This CDR3 region has 16 residues. Germline CDR1 is SGHAT and CDR2 is FQNNGV. CDR3 residues: CASSLSSGMLGETQYF. The CDR3 region has the DNA TGTGCCAGCAGCTTATCCTCAGGCATGCTTGGCGAGACCCAGTACTTC.

This clone has at least ten counts. The chain carries TRBV6-6 and TRBJ1-2, with unresolved D. V lost 11 bases and J 3 bases, leaving 13 bases between the germline ends. CDR3 size: 12 residues. Germline-derived CDR1 and CDR2 are MNHNY and SVGAGI (reference sequence). DNA for the CDR3: TGTGCCCTAAGGGCCCTGGACTATGGCTACACCTTC. This codes for CALRALDYGYTF.